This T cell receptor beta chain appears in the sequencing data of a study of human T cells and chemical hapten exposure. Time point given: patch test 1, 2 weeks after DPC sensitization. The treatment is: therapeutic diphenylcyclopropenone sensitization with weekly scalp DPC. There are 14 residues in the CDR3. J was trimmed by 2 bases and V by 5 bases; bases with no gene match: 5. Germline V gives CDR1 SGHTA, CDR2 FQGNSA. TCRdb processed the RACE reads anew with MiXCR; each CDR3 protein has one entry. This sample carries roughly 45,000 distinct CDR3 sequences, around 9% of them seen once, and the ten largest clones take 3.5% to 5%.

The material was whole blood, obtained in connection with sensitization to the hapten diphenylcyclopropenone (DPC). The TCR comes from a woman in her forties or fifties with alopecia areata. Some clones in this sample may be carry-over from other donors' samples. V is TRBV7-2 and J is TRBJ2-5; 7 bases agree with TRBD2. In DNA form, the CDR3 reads TGTGCCAGCAGCCTCCTTAGCGGGCAAGAGACCCAGTACTTC. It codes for CASSLLSGQETQYF.